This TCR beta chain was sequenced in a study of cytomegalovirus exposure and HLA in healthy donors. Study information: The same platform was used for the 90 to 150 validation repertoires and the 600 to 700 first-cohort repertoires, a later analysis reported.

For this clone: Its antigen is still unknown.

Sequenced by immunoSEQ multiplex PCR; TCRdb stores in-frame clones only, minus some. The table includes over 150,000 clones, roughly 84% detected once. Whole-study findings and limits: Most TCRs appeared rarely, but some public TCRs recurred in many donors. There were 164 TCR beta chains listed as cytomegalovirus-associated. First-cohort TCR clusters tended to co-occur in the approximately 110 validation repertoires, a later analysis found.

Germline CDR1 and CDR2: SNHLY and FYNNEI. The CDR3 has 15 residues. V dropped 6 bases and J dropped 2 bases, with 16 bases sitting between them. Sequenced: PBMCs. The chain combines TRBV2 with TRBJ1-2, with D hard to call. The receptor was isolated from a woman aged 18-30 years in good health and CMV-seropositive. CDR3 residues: CASRDGRGINYGYTF. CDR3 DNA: TGTGCCAGCAGGGACGGACGAGGGATAAACTATGGCTACACCTTC.